This T cell receptor (beta chain) was captured in a study of response to subunit inactivated influenza vaccine. General study findings and limits: Authors suggested seasonal influenza vaccinations each recruit few new T cells.

The CDR3 is made up of 13 amino acids. The V gene's germline CDR1 is DFQATT and CDR2 SNEGSKA (reference sequence). V was pared by 4 bases and J by 0 bases, with 9 bases between. A single record per CDR3 protein comes from TCRdb applying MiXCR to the RT-PCR reads. This sample carries 500,000 to 600,000 distinct CDR3 sequences, about 15% of them seen once, and the ten largest clones take 11%. This clonotype turned up a few times. Its antigen is undetermined. Sample: PBMCs from blood, taken 12 days after vaccination. This TCR was recovered from a man over 45 who received an inactivated influenza vaccine. This chain joins TRBV20-1 and TRBJ1-1, with D possibly being TRBD1 (6 bases). CDR3 sequence: CSATRTVNTEAFF. The DNA of the CDR3 is TGCAGTGCTACTAGGACAGTGAACACTGAAGCTTTCTTT.